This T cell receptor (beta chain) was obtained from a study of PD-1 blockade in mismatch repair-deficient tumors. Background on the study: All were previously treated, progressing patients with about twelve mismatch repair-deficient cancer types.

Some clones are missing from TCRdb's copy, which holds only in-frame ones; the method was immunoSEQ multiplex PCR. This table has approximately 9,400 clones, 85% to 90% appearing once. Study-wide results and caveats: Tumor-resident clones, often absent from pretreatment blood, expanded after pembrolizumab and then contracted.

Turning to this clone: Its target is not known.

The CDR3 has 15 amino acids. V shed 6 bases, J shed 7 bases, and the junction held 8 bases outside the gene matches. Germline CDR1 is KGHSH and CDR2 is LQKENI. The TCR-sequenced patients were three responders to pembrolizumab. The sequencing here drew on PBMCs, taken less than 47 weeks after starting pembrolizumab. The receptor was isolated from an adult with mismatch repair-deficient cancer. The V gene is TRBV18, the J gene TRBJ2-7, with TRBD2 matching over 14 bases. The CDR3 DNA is TGTGCCAGCTCCCGGGGACTAGCGGGAGAGGGGGAGCAGTACTTC. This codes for CASSRGLAGEGEQYF. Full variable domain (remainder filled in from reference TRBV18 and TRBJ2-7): NAGVMQNPRHLVRRRGQEARLRCSPMKGHSHVYWYRQLPEEGLKFMVYLQKENIIDESGMPKERFSAEFPKEGPSILRIQQVVRGDSAAYFCASSRGLAGEGEQYFGPGTRLTVT.